A single sample gave rise to the 3 T cell receptor beta chains below, sequenced in a study of long-term antiretroviral therapy in people with HIV. immunoSEQ v3.0 was run at survey level. The table came from immunoSEQ multiplex PCR; TCRdb's copy has only in-frame clones and leaves some out. Among tens of thousands of clones listed, 95% were seen once. This specimen was unsorted PBMCs, taken 5.3 years after starting antiretroviral therapy. Receptors were obtained from a man aged 45-65 years with HIV.

This clone came up once. Other DNA sequences from this sample encode an identical CDR3 as well. The chain carries TRBV5-1 and TRBJ2-5; TRBD2 agrees at 11 bases. This CDR3 contains 15 residues. The trim removed 5 bases at V and 0 bases at J, leaving 3 bases unmatched. Per germline, CDR1 SGHRS and CDR2 YFSETQ. DNA for the CDR3: TGCGCCAGCAGTCCTAGCGGGGGGTACCAAGAGACCCAGTACTTC. Amino acids: CASSPSGGYQETQYF.

This chain uses TRBV11-2 with TRBJ2-7, with no clear D. The CDR3 spans 13 residues. V was shortened by 1 base and J by 2 bases, with 6 bases between the two germline ends. Germline CDR1 is SGHAT and CDR2 is FQNNGV. As DNA, the CDR3 is TGTGCCAGCAGCTTAGGTACCACCTACGAGCAGTACTTC. It codes for CASSLGTTYEQYF.

The J gene is TRBJ1-3, the V gene TRBV1. TRBV1 is flagged as a pseudogene. The CDR3 covers 18 residues. The CDR3 DNA is TGCACCAGCAGCCAAGTAACCACAGGCGGGCACTCTGGAAACACCATATATTTT. It yields the protein CTSSQVTTGGHSGNTIYF.